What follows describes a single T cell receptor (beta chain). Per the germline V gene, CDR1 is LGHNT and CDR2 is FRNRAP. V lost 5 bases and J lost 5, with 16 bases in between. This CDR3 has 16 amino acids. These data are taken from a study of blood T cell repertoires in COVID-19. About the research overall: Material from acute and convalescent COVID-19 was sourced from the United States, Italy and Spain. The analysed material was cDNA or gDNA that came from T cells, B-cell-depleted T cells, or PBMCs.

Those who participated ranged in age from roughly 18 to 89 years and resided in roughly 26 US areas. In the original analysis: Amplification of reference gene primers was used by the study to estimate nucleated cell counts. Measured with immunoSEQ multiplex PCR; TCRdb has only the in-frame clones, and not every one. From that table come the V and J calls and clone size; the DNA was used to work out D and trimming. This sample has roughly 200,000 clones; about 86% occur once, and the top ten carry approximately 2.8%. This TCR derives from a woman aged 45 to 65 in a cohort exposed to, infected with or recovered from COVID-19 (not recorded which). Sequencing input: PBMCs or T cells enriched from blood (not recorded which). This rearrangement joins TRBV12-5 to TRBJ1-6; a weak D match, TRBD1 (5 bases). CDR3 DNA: TGTGCTAGTGGTCCAGGGAAAAGCAGGGATAATTCACCCCTCCACTTT. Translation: CASGPGKSRDNSPLHF.